This is a list of T cell receptor beta chains from one sample in a study of blood T cell repertoires in COVID-19. Clones were read by immunoSEQ multiplex PCR, and TCRdb kept only the in-frame ones, dropping some. The sample comprises some 290,000 clones, approximately 91% of which are singletons, and around 4.2% rests with the top ten. Input material: PBMCs or T cells enriched from blood (not recorded which). These receptors originate from a woman younger than 45 who had been exposed to COVID-19. The CDR3 runs from the conserved cysteine through the conserved F or W. Fields, in order: J gene, V gene, D gene, CDR3 protein. A D gene is named only where the DNA matches it firmly.

j_gene: TRBJ1-6; v_gene: TRBV2; d_gene: TRBD1; CDR3aa: CASNPGQVSSPLHF
j_gene: TRBJ1-1; v_gene: TRBV5-1; d_gene: TRBD1; CDR3aa: CASSSNRQGTNTEAFF
j_gene: TRBJ2-3; v_gene: TRBV9; d_gene: NA; CDR3aa: CASSSRGSLPPDTQYF
j_gene: TRBJ1-2; v_gene: TRBV7-3; d_gene: NA; CDR3aa: CASSPDRGNYGYTF
j_gene: TRBJ1-2; v_gene: TRBV14; d_gene: NA; CDR3aa: CASSYRSDWPPGYTF
j_gene: TRBJ1-1; v_gene: TRBV5-5; d_gene: NA; CDR3aa: CASSLKALNTEAFF
j_gene: TRBJ1-2; v_gene: TRBV2; d_gene: NA; CDR3aa: CASSRGVGYTF
j_gene: TRBJ2-2; v_gene: TRBV6-5; d_gene: NA; CDR3aa: CASSYVERGWAGELFF
j_gene: TRBJ1-4; v_gene: TRBV5-4; d_gene: NA; CDR3aa: CASSLDQGSGKLFF
j_gene: TRBJ2-7; v_gene: TRBV2; d_gene: NA; CDR3aa: CASSAVPNGDEQYF
j_gene: TRBJ2-1; v_gene: TRBV6-1; d_gene: TRBD2; CDR3aa: CASSASNSGVYNEQFF
j_gene: TRBJ1-1; v_gene: TRBV5-1; d_gene: NA; CDR3aa: CASSLEQKNTEAFF
j_gene: TRBJ2-7; v_gene: TRBV12-3/TRBV12-4; d_gene: NA; CDR3aa: CASSLAAPYEQYF
j_gene: TRBJ1-5; v_gene: TRBV7-2; d_gene: TRBD1; CDR3aa: CASSSTGFSNQPQHF
j_gene: TRBJ1-1; v_gene: TRBV5-1; d_gene: TRBD1; CDR3aa: CASSSTGTVNTEAFF
j_gene: TRBJ2-1; v_gene: TRBV7-8; d_gene: TRBD1; CDR3aa: CASSLARVGQGVWNEQFF
j_gene: TRBJ1-2; v_gene: TRBV6-4; d_gene: NA; CDR3aa: CASSAKQGVYGYTF
j_gene: TRBJ1-1; v_gene: TRBV5-1; d_gene: TRBD1; CDR3aa: CASSLQGQGTTTEAFF
j_gene: TRBJ2-2; v_gene: TRBV7-3; d_gene: NA; CDR3aa: CASSRTSTGELFF
j_gene: TRBJ2-2; v_gene: TRBV6-1; d_gene: NA; CDR3aa: CASSDGQPPTGELFF
j_gene: TRBJ1-3; v_gene: TRBV4-1; d_gene: TRBD1; CDR3aa: CASSQDRGTGGISGNTIYF